A single sample gave rise to the 28 T cell receptor beta chains below, sequenced in a study of blood T cell repertoires in COVID-19. Assay: immunoSEQ multiplex PCR; the TCRdb copy retains only in-frame clones and omits some. The sample lists roughly 310,000 clones, 90% occurring once. Sequencing was performed on PBMCs or T cells enriched from blood (not recorded which). The receptors derive from a man in his sixties who had recovered from COVID-19.

CDR3 amino acids: CASSFRLDGYTF. Written as DNA, the CDR3 is TGTGCCAGCAGCTTCCGGCTAGATGGCTACACCTTC. The V call is TRBV12-1, the J call TRBJ1-2. TRBV12-1 is termed a pseudogene. The CDR3 runs 12 residues.

The genes are TRBV9 and TRBJ1-6; D remains unclear. Germline V lookup: CDR1 SGDLS, CDR2 YYNGEE. The V end lost 4 bases, the J end lost 7 bases, and 12 bases lay between the germline ends. The CDR3 is made up of 14 amino acids. This CDR3 is CASSPQVTNSPLHF. Written as DNA, the CDR3 is TGTGCCAGCAGCCCCCAGGTTACCAATTCACCCCTCCACTTT.

The gene calls are TRBV7-6 and TRBJ2-2, with D perhaps TRBD2 (5 bases). Looked up from germline, CDR1 is SGHVS and CDR2 is FNYEAQ. The CDR3 totals 15 residues. The V end was cut by 1 base, the J end by 7 bases, with 13 bases between. CDR3 sequence reads: CASSLERGGGGELFF. DNA for the CDR3: TGTGCCAGCAGCTTAGAACGGGGTGGTGGCGGGGAGCTGTTTTTT.

The chain combines TRBV5-1 with TRBJ1-1, with 7 nucleotides matching TRBD1. The germline V gene has CDR1 SGHRS and CDR2 YFSETQ. The trim removed 0 bases at V and 4 bases at J, leaving 6 bases unmatched. This CDR3 spans 15 amino acids. CDR3 sequence: CASSLVGDRATEAFF. DNA for the CDR3: TGCGCCAGCAGCTTGGTGGGGGACAGAGCCACTGAAGCTTTCTTT.

This chain links TRBV3-1 (or the pseudogene TRBV3-2) with TRBJ2-3; D remains unclear. Per germline, CDR1 LGHDT and CDR2 YNNKEL (reference sequence). With 4 bases removed from V and 3 bases from J, the gap between germline ends came to 11 bases. The CDR3 extends over 14 amino acids. This CDR3 reads CASSPAYGTDTQYF. Written as DNA, the CDR3 is TGTGCCAGCAGCCCGGCTTACGGGACAGATACGCAGTATTTT.

This clone has just a few counts. This chain links TRBV7-2 with TRBJ1-4; D remains ambiguous. The CDR3 length is 13 residues. With 4 bases removed from V and 4 bases from J, the gap between germline ends came to 7 bases. The germline V gene has CDR1 SGHTA and CDR2 FQGNSA. The CDR3 loop is CASSSRLNEKLFF. In DNA, the CDR3 is TGTGCCAGCAGCTCCAGGCTTAATGAAAAACTGTTTTTT.

The chain employs TRBV5-8 and TRBJ2-1; D possibly corresponds to TRBD2 (6 bases). The germline CDR1 and CDR2 sequences are SGHTS and YDEGEE. The CDR3 is made up of 14 amino acids. Trimming removed 4 bases from V and 3 bases from J, with 11 bases in between. The CDR3 DNA reads as TGTGCCAGCAGCGGGAGGACGAGCTACAATGAGCAGTTCTTC. It codes for CASSGRTSYNEQFF.

The chain combines TRBV12-5 with TRBJ2-3; the match to TRBD2 covers 9 bases. Germline V gene data show CDR1 as LGHNT and CDR2 as FRNRAP. The junction had 13 bases not matched to a gene; V was cut back by 2 bases and J by 1 base. The CDR3 consists of 19 residues. For the CDR3, the DNA is TGTGCTAGTGGTTTGTGCCGGACTAGCGCAGAGTACTGCACAGATACGCAGTATTTT. Translation gives CASGLCRTSAEYCTDTQYF.

The rearrangement joins TRBV21-1 to TRBJ2-5; the table's D call, TRBD2, was not checked against the DNA. TRBV21-1 is a recognized pseudogene. The CDR3 consists of 14 residues. The DNA for the CDR3 is TGTGCCAGCAGCAAAGCAGCGTTCCAAGAGACCCAGTACTTC. Its protein product is CASSKAAFQETQYF.

V gene TRBV11-2 combines with J gene TRBJ1-1; unclear D gene. CDR1 and CDR2 (germline): SGHAT, FQNNGV. Trimming took off 2 bases at V and 1 base at J, with 8 bases between the two ends. This CDR3 has 14 residues. Here the CDR3 DNA reads TGTGCCAGCAGCTTACAGGCGTCGAACACTGAAGCTTTCTTT. Protein product: CASSLQASNTEAFF.

The CDR3 protein is CASSSGQGWADTQYF. Written as DNA, the CDR3 is TGTGCCAGCAGCTCGGGGCAGGGGTGGGCAGATACGCAGTATTTT. The rearrangement joins TRBV7-9 to TRBJ2-3; possible D gene TRBD1, 6 bases. CDR3 size: 15 residues. From germline, CDR1 is SEHNR and CDR2 FQNEAQ (reference sequence). Trimming took off 4 bases at V and 4 bases at J, with 15 bases between the two ends.

The V gene is TRBV5-1, the J gene TRBJ2-7; 13 nucleotides match TRBD2. The ends lost 2 bases at V and 0 bases at J; junction bases unmatched: 8. This CDR3 spans 18 amino acids. CDR1 and CDR2 from the germline V gene are SGHRS and YFSETQ. The CDR3 DNA reads TGCGCCAGCAGCTTAGGACTAGCGGGAGACCCGAGCTCCTACGAGCAGTACTTC. It is translated as CASSLGLAGDPSSYEQYF.

This sequence joins TRBV27 and TRBJ2-2; the match to TRBD2 covers 10 bases. Germline lookup yields CDR1 MNHEY and CDR2 SMNVEV (reference sequence). V was pared by 7 bases and J by 4 bases, with 6 bases of the junction left unmatched. CDR3 length equals 15 residues. In DNA form, the CDR3 reads TGTGCCAGCACCGTACTAGCGGGGCCCACCGGGGAGCTGTTTTTT. Its protein product is CASTVLAGPTGELFF.

The chain uses TRBV25-1 and TRBJ1-6; TRBD1 matches at 7 bases. V was pared by 8 bases and J by 9 bases, with 4 bases of the junction left unmatched. Per the germline V gene, CDR1 is MGHDK and CDR2 is SYGVNS. This CDR3 contains 12 residues. This CDR3 reads CASGYRGSPLHF. The CDR3 coding sequence is TGTGCCAGCGGTTACAGGGGTTCACCCCTCCACTTT.

The gene calls are TRBV19 and TRBJ2-3, with TRBD1 identical over 7 bases. This CDR3 has 15 amino acids. Germline assignment: CDR1 LNHDA and CDR2 SQIVND (reference sequence). Trimming at V came to 8 bases and at J to 7 bases, leaving 15 bases not matched to a gene. The CDR3 region is CASGSEGAYVNTQYF. Here the CDR3 DNA reads TGTGCCAGTGGGTCCGAGGGGGCGTATGTAAATACGCAGTATTTT. The whole variable domain, remainder taken from reference TRBV19 and TRBJ2-3, is DGGITQSPKYLFRKEGQNVTLSCEQNLNHDAMYWYRQDPGQGLRLIYYSQIVNDFQKGDIAEGYSVSREKKESFPLTVTSAQKNPTAFYLCASGSEGAYVNTQYFGPGTRLTVL.

The chain employs TRBV9 and TRBJ1-2, with a weak D call TRBD1 (5 bases). Trimming left V 0 bases short and J 6 bases short, with 12 bases between. The CDR3 extends over 14 amino acids. CDR1 and CDR2 from the germline V gene are SGDLS and YYNGEE. CDR3 residues: CASSVGLGHDGYTF. CDR3 nucleotides: TGTGCCAGCAGCGTAGGTCTCGGACATGATGGCTACACCTTC.

The chain combines TRBV2 with TRBJ2-7, with 8 bases identical to TRBD1. With V trimmed by 4 bases and J by 7 bases, 9 bases remained unmatched. In germline, CDR1 is SNHLY, CDR2 FYNNEI. This CDR3 has 14 residues. The CDR3 DNA is TGTGCCAGCAGTGTGACAGGGGTGGCTGGGGAGCAGTACTTC. Protein sequence: CASSVTGVAGEQYF.

The chain carries TRBV27 and TRBJ1-2, with 9 bases matching TRBD1. The germline V gene has CDR1 MNHEY and CDR2 SMNVEV (reference sequence). The CDR3 is 16 residues long. With V trimmed by 1 base and J by 8 bases, 11 bases remained unmatched. The CDR3 coding sequence is TGTGCCAGCAGTTTATACTCCGGGACAGGGAGGAGCGGCTACACCTTC. Its translation is CASSLYSGTGRSGYTF.

The chain is built from TRBV12-3 or TRBV12-4 and TRBJ2-7; D is possibly TRBD2 (5 bases). CDR3 length equals 11 residues. Trimming cost V 3 bases and J 5 bases, with 5 bases left between them. The CDR3 protein is CASSFGDEQYF. DNA of the CDR3: TGTGCCAGCAGTTTCGGGGACGAGCAGTACTTC.

The CDR3 nucleotides read TGTGCCATTCGACAGGCGAACACTGAAGCTTTCTTT. Translating it yields CAIRQANTEAFF. The J gene is TRBJ1-1, the V gene TRBV10-3, with D tentatively TRBD1 (6 bases). Germline-derived CDR1 and CDR2 are ENHRY and SYGVKD. The CDR3 extends over 12 amino acids. V gave up 9 bases and J gave up 1 base, with 9 bases separating them.

The J gene is TRBJ2-7, the V gene TRBV7-9, with D possibly being TRBD1 (5 bases). The CDR3 runs 14 residues. Germline CDR1 SEHNR, CDR2 FQNEAQ (reference sequence). With 4 bases removed from V and 7 bases from J, the gap between germline ends came to 17 bases. DNA for the CDR3: TGTGCCAGCAGCTCGACTCCCGTAAAGGGGGAGCAGTACTTC. Protein: CASSSTPVKGEQYF.

This clone has only one observation. The rearrangement links TRBV7-3 to TRBJ2-2, with 9 bases lining up with TRBD2. The V gene end was trimmed by 4 bases and the J gene end by 6 bases; junction bases not matched to a gene: 9. The CDR3 is 16 amino acids. Germline CDR1 reads SGHTA; CDR2 reads FQGTGA. Here the CDR3 reads CASSSASSGRSGELFF. CDR3 nucleotide sequence: TGTGCCAGCAGCTCAGCCAGTAGCGGGAGATCCGGGGAGCTGTTTTTT.

This chain links TRBV11-2 with TRBJ2-5; TRBD2 might be the D (5 bases). CDR3 size: 14 residues. The V end lost 8 bases, the J end lost 0 bases, and 13 bases lay between the germline ends. Germline CDR1 is SGHAT and CDR2 is FQNNGV. CDR3 residues: CASGVTGYQETQYF. The CDR3 bases are TGTGCCAGCGGGGTGACGGGGTACCAAGAGACCCAGTACTTC.

The CDR3 DNA reads TGTGCCAGCTCACCTAGTAGCTCCTACGAGCAGTACTTC. It specifies CASSPSSSYEQYF. The chain carries TRBV18 and TRBJ2-7; D unclear. The CDR3 length is 13 residues. Trimming cost V 3 bases and J 0 bases, with 6 bases left between them. Germline V gene sequence: CDR1 KGHSH, CDR2 LQKENI.

This clone was detected only a few times. J is TRBJ2-5 and V is TRBV18; a possible D gene is TRBD1 (5 bases). This CDR3 spans 14 amino acids. Germline CDR1 is KGHSH and CDR2 is LQKENI. V shed 3 bases and J shed 3 bases, with 11 bases lying between them. The DNA of the CDR3 is TGTGCCAGCTCACCGTCGACAGTAAAAGAGACCCAGTACTTC. The encoded protein is CASSPSTVKETQYF.

This sequence joins TRBV5-1 and TRBJ1-3; D perhaps matches TRBD1 (5 bases). V was shortened by 3 bases and J by 2 bases, with 15 bases between the two germline ends. The germline V gene encodes CDR1 SGHRS and CDR2 YFSETQ. There are 16 residues in the CDR3. The chain's CDR3 is CASSSAQRGTGNTIYF. The CDR3, as DNA: TGCGCCAGCAGCTCGGCACAAAGGGGTACTGGAAACACCATATATTTT.

V gene TRBV4-2 combines with J gene TRBJ2-3, with D tentatively TRBD2 (6 bases). Trimming left V 2 bases short and J 3 bases short, with 15 bases between. The V gene's germline CDR1 is LGHNA and CDR2 YNFKEQ. The CDR3 contains 16 residues. DNA of the CDR3: TGTGCCAGCAGCCAAACGATCCGGGGGAGGACAGATACGCAGTATTTT. Translation: CASSQTIRGRTDTQYF.

This clone has more than one count but fewer than ten. This chain connects TRBV9 to TRBJ1-3, with TRBD1 identical over 7 bases. V lost 0 bases to trimming and J lost 4 bases; unmatched junction nucleotides: 4. This CDR3 region has 15 residues. Looked up from germline, CDR1 is SGDLS and CDR2 is YYNGEE. CDR3 sequence reads: CASSVATGFGNTIYF. Written as DNA, the CDR3 is TGTGCCAGCAGCGTAGCGACAGGGTTCGGAAACACCATATATTTT.